These 19 T cell receptor beta chains share one sample of origin, sequenced in a study of molecular identifiers for immune sequencing clone quantification. TCRdb reanalysed the PCR reads using MiXCR and keeps one entry per CDR3 protein. The repertoire holds about 630,000 distinct CDR3 sequences, approximately 24% seen once, with 0.78% in the top ten. Sequenced material: naive CD8+ T cells from blood, with Jurkat cell RNA spiked in. The subset was: FACS-sorted CD8+CD4-CCR7+CD45RA+ naive T cells. The receptor set was obtained from a human donor in good health. Some libraries in this study had Jurkat cell RNA spiked in.

A remark on this clonotype: The final CDR3 position lacks the conserved phenylalanine or tryptophan, pointing to a likely read error. V is TRBV6-5 and J is TRBJ2-1; tentatively, D is TRBD2 (6 bases). V lost 2 bases, J lost 8 bases, and 16 bases lay in between. The germline V gene has CDR1 MNHEY and CDR2 SVGAGI. The CDR3 consists of 15 residues. The CDR3 reads CASSYGPGLEDEQFS. The CDR3 region has the DNA TGTGCCAGCAGTTACGGTCCGGGACTTGAGGATGAGCAGTTCTCC.

This clonotype was observed a single time. The junction departs from the called germline gene at one end, perhaps through a read error. The chain links TRBV15 to TRBJ2-7; perhaps TRBD2 as D (5 bases). This CDR3 spans 14 amino acids. Germline CDR1 LNHNV, CDR2 YYDKDF (reference sequence). The CDR3, as DNA: TGTGTCACCAGCTTTTCGGGAACCCCTCAGGAGCAGTACTTC. This codes for CVTSFSGTPQEQYF.

This clonotype was picked up a small number of times. The J gene is TRBJ1-1, the V gene TRBV21-1. TRBV21-1 is flagged as a pseudogene. The CDR3 has 18 residues. The CDR3 loop is CASPKDAGTGLKDTEAFF. The CDR3 DNA follows: TGTGCCAGCCCCAAAGATGCGGGGACAGGGCTCAAGGACACTGAAGCTTTCTTT.

This clonotype was seen a handful of times. This chain connects TRBV4-1 to TRBJ2-2; D call uncertain. From germline, CDR1 is MGHRA and CDR2 YSYEKL. The ends were cut back, 0 bases at V and 2 bases at J, with 7 bases in the middle. The CDR3 has 15 residues. The CDR3 DNA sequence: TGCGCCAGCAGCCAAGATGTACTTAACACCGGGGAGCTGTTTTTT. It encodes CASSQDVLNTGELFF.

As to this clonotype: A much larger clone is a single base away; this may be a read error. This chain connects TRBV6-1 to TRBJ2-7; D gene unclear. Trimming cost V 1 base and J 3 bases, with 10 bases left between them. CDR1 is MNHNS and CDR2 is SASEGT in the germline V gene. The CDR3 is made up of 14 amino acids. The CDR3 region is CASSEVNKGYEQYF. For the CDR3, the DNA is TGTGCCAGCAGTGAAGTAAACAAGGGCTACGAGCAGTACTTC.

CDR3 sequence (DNA): TGCGCCAGCAGCCAAGGGGTTTCAGCGGGAGGTTACGAGCAGTACTTC. This sequence encodes CASSQGVSAGGYEQYF. The rearrangement uses TRBV4-1 and TRBJ2-7; 9 bases match TRBD2. The trim removed 1 base at V and 4 bases at J, leaving 8 bases unmatched. From germline, CDR1 is MGHRA and CDR2 YSYEKL. The length of the CDR3 is 16 residues.

The table lists this clonotype with a few counts. Here the CDR3 reads CASSLTALYEQYF. The CDR3 DNA reads as TGTGCCAGCAGTTTAACCGCCCTTTACGAGCAGTACTTC. This chain uses TRBV27 with TRBJ2-7; no clear D. Germline CDR1 and CDR2: MNHEY and SMNVEV (reference sequence). Between the trimmed V and J ends, which lost 2 bases and 4 bases, there was a span of 9 bases. The CDR3 covers 13 residues.

This clonotype was counted many times. The genes are TRBV6-5 and TRBJ2-5; 7 bases map to TRBD1. CDR3 length: 15 amino acids. The germline CDR1 and CDR2 sequences are MNHEY and SVGAGI. J was trimmed by 5 bases and V by 5 bases; bases with no gene match: 11. In nucleotides, the CDR3 is TGTGCCAGCAGTCACGCGACAGGGCTGGCGGAGACCCAGTACTTC. Amino acids: CASSHATGLAETQYF.

Remarks on this clonotype: Since a much larger clone is just one base distant, this may be a read error. CDR3 DNA: TGTGCCAGCAGCCAAGAACTCCTTTCTAGCGGGATAGATACGCAGTATTTT. Translated: CASSQELLSSGIDTQYF. This chain connects TRBV4-2 to TRBJ2-3, with 9 bases matching TRBD2. V was clipped by 0 bases and J by 5 bases; unmatched bases: 9. The CDR3 spans 17 residues. Germline CDR1 is LGHNA and CDR2 is YNFKEQ.

This clonotype was recorded only once. The rearrangement joins TRBV20-1 to TRBJ2-1; a possible D gene is TRBD2 (6 bases). The V gene lost 5 bases and the J gene lost 9 bases, with 14 bases spanning the gap. The CDR3 has 12 amino acids. The germline V gene encodes CDR1 DFQATT and CDR2 SNEGSKA (reference sequence). CDR3 coding DNA: TGCAGTGCTGGAGGGGAAATCGGTGAGCAGTTCTTC. It encodes CSAGGEIGEQFF.

This clonotype was observed many times. J is TRBJ2-2 and V is TRBV4-3; D is unclear. CDR3 size: 14 residues. Trimming took 3 bases from V and 6 from J, leaving 11 bases between them. In germline, CDR1 is LGHNA, CDR2 YSLEER. The CDR3, as DNA: TGCGCCAGCAGCCACGATCCGATCGCCGGGGAGCTGTTTTTT. Translated: CASSHDPIAGELFF.

Comment on this clonotype: A much larger clone lies a single base off, so this may be a read error. V and J are TRBV28 and TRBJ1-1; TRBD1 is a possible D gene (5 bases). Germline CDR1 reads MDHEN; CDR2 reads SYDVKM. This CDR3 contains 11 residues. V was clipped by 10 bases and J by 10 bases, with 16 bases between them. The CDR3 here is CATERGVRAFF. CDR3 bases: TGTGCCACCGAACGGGGGGTCCGAGCTTTCTTT.

At least ten counts were recorded for this clonotype. The rearrangement links TRBV29-1 to TRBJ2-3, with D possibly being TRBD1 (5 bases). The CDR3 has 15 residues. The V gene's germline CDR1 is SQVTM and CDR2 ANQGSEA. The V and J ends lost 1 base and 0 bases respectively, with 11 bases between them. CDR3 sequence: CSVEGTPTSTDTQYF. The CDR3 coding sequence is TGCAGCGTTGAAGGGACACCGACTAGCACAGATACGCAGTATTTT.

This clonotype was detected ten times or more. The V gene is TRBV7-9, the J gene TRBJ2-3; D may be TRBD1 or TRBD2 (5 bases each). This CDR3 contains 14 residues. Trimming removed 5 bases from V and 14 bases from J, with 23 bases in between. Germline-derived CDR1 and CDR2 are SEHNR and FQNEAQ (reference sequence). The CDR3 DNA reads as TGTGCCAGCAGCCCGGGACCTCAGGACCCTTATGGGTATTTT. Translated, it gives CASSPGPQDPYGYF.

This clonotype was picked up a small number of times. This rearrangement joins TRBV19 to TRBJ2-7, with 9 bases that match TRBD1. V was pared by 5 bases and J by 3 bases, with 8 bases of the junction left unmatched. The CDR3 length is 15 residues. Looked up from germline, CDR1 is LNHDA and CDR2 is SQIVND (reference sequence). CDR3 DNA sequence: TGTGCCAGTAGTGCGACAGGGGGTAGATTCTACGAGCAGTACTTC. Its protein product is CASSATGGRFYEQYF.

The genes are TRBV20-1 and TRBJ2-7; 9 nucleotides align to TRBD1. V was clipped by 7 bases and J by 1 base; unmatched bases: 11. This CDR3 contains 15 residues. Germline assignment: CDR1 DFQATT and CDR2 SNEGSKA (reference sequence). The CDR3 bases are TGCAGTGGACTACCAGGGACAGGGAATTCCTACGAGCAGTACTTC. Its protein product is CSGLPGTGNSYEQYF.

This clonotype was seen repeatedly, ten times or more. The chain has TRBV29-1 and TRBJ2-2, with D possibly TRBD2 on 6 matching bases. This CDR3 comprises 12 residues. Per germline, CDR1 SQVTM and CDR2 ANQGSEA. V was trimmed by 4 bases and J by 6 bases, leaving 9 bases between them. CDR3 bases: TGCAGCGTTGTGGGACTGGCCGGGGAGCTGTTTTTT. It yields the protein CSVVGLAGELFF.

There are many counts of this clonotype. This rearrangement joins TRBV19 to TRBJ1-5, with D possibly matching TRBD1 (5 bases). V dropped 3 bases and J dropped 4 bases, with 10 bases sitting between them. CDR3 size: 14 residues. CDR1 is LNHDA and CDR2 is SQIVND in the germline V gene (reference sequence). CDR3 DNA sequence: TGTGCCAGTAGTATTCCGGGGCTGAATCAGCCCCAGCATTTT. Its translation is CASSIPGLNQPQHF.

This clonotype has more than one count but fewer than ten. CDR3 nucleotide sequence: TGTGCCAGCAGCGTAGCCGAGACTAGCTTCCGATACGAGCAGTACTTC. It specifies CASSVAETSFRYEQYF. V gene TRBV9 combines with J gene TRBJ2-7; 7 bases agree with TRBD2. Trimming cost V 0 bases and J 4 bases; bases outside gene matches: 10. The CDR3 consists of 16 residues. Germline CDR1 is SGDLS and CDR2 is YYNGEE.